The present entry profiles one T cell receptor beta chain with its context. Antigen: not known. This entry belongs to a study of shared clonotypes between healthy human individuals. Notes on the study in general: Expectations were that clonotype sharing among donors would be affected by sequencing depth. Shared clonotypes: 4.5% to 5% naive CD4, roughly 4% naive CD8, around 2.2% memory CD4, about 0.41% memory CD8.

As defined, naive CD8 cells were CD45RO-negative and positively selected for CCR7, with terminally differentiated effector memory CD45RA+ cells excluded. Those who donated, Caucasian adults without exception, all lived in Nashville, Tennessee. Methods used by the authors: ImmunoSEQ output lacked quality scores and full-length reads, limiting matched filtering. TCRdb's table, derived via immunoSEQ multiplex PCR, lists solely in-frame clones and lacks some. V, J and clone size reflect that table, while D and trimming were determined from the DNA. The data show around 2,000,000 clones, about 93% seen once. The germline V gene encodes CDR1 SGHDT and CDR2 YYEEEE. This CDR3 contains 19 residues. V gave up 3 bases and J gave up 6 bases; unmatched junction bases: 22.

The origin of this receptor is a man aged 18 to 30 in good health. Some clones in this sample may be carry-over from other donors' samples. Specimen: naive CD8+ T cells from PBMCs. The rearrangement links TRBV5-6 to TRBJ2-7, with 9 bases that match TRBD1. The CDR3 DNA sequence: TGTGCCAGCAGCTCGCGGTGGACAGGGGAAGGAAGAACCCTAGCCGAGCAGTACTTC. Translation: CASSSRWTGEGRTLAEQYF.